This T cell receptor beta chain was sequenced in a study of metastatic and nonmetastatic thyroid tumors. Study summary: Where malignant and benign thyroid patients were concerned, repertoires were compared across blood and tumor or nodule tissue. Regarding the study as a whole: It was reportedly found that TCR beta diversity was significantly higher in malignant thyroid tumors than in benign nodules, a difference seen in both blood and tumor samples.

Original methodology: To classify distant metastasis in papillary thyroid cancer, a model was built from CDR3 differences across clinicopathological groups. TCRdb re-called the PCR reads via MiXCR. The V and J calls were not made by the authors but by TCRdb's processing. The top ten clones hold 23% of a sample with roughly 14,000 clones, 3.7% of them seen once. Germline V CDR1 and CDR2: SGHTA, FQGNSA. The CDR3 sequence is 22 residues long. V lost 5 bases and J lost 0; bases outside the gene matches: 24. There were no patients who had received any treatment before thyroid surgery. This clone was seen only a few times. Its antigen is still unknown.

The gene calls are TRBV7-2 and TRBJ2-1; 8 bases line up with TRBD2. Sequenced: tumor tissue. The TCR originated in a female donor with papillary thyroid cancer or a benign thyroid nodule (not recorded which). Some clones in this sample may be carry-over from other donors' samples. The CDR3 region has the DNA TGTGCCAGCAGCGCGAAACGGGGGGCTAGCCGGGAGGGTGAAAGCTCCTACAATGAGCAGTTCTTC. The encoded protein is CASSAKRGASREGESSYNEQFF. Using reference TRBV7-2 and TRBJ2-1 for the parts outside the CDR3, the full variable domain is GAGVSQSPSNKVTEKGKDVELRCDPISGHTALYWYRQSLGQGLEFLIYFQGNSAPDKSGLPSDRFSAERTGGSVSTLTIQRTQQEDSAVYLCASSAKRGASREGESSYNEQFFGPGTRLTVL.